Listed below are T cell receptor beta chains from one sample, sequenced in a study of T-cell memory formation after mild COVID-19. TCRdb reprocessed the 5' RACE reads via MiXCR and lists one record per CDR3 protein. The table has fewer than 700,000 distinct CDR3 sequences, 20% to 25% seen once; the top ten hold around 8.4%. Sequenced material: PBMCs or a T cell subset sorted from them (not recorded which). The receptors were sampled from an adult woman who had mild COVID-19 (a few samples of this study predate the infection). Cell type and time point are not known. CDR3s include the opening cysteine and the closing phenylalanine or tryptophan. Fields, in order: clone size, J gene, V gene, D gene, CDR3 protein, CDR3 DNA. A D gene is named only where the DNA matches it firmly. A row's size may be missing; if present it is once, few, many or a size class.

abundance: .
j_gene: TRBJ2-7
v_gene: TRBV4-1
d_gene: TRBD1
CDR3aa: CASSRLLEDRSYEQYF
CDR3nt: TGCGCCAGCAGTCGCCTGCTAGAGGACAGGAGCTACGAGCAGTACTTC

abundance: .
j_gene: TRBJ2-3
v_gene: TRBV5-1
d_gene: .
CDR3aa: CASSLFGESTDTQYF
CDR3nt: TGCGCCAGCAGCTTGTTCGGGGAGAGCACAGATACGCAGTATTTT

abundance: .
j_gene: TRBJ1-3
v_gene: TRBV21-1
d_gene: .
CDR3aa: CASIMLWGSGNTIYF
CDR3nt: .

abundance: few
j_gene: TRBJ1-4
v_gene: TRBV18
d_gene: .
CDR3aa: CASSPRYNEKLFF
CDR3nt: TGTGCCAGCTCACCGCGGTATAATGAAAAACTGTTTTTT

abundance: .
j_gene: TRBJ1-3
v_gene: TRBV18
d_gene: .
CDR3aa: CASSPQGDTIYF
CDR3nt: TGTGCCAGCTCACCACAGGGAGACACCATATATTTT

abundance: few
j_gene: TRBJ1-3
v_gene: TRBV12-3/TRBV12-4
d_gene: .
CDR3aa: CASRLTGNTIYF
CDR3nt: TGTGCCAGCAGGCTCACTGGAAACACCATATATTTT

abundance: .
j_gene: TRBJ1-1
v_gene: TRBV10-3
d_gene: .
CDR3aa: CATSRGMNTEAFF
CDR3nt: TGTGCCACCTCTAGGGGGATGAACACTGAAGCTTTCTTT

abundance: few
j_gene: TRBJ2-3
v_gene: TRBV10-3
d_gene: TRBD2
CDR3aa: CAIDRGTSGDTQYF
CDR3nt: TGTGCCATCGATCGCGGGACTAGCGGAGATACGCAGTATTTT

abundance: .
j_gene: TRBJ1-2
v_gene: TRBV24-1
d_gene: TRBD1
CDR3aa: CATSEPGGDYGYTF
CDR3nt: TGTGCCACCAGTGAGCCAGGGGGCGACTATGGCTACACCTTC

abundance: few
j_gene: TRBJ2-7
v_gene: TRBV7-9
d_gene: TRBD1
CDR3aa: CASSQGQGADEQYF
CDR3nt: TGTGCCAGCAGCCAGGGACAGGGAGCGGACGAGCAGTACTTC

abundance: few
j_gene: TRBJ2-7
v_gene: TRBV6-5
d_gene: .
CDR3aa: CASRGQITYEQYF
CDR3nt: TGTGCCAGCAGAGGCCAAATCACCTACGAGCAGTACTTC

abundance: many
j_gene: TRBJ2-7
v_gene: TRBV7-9
d_gene: .
CDR3aa: CASSLDIRGASF
CDR3nt: TGTGCCAGCAGCTTAGATATCCGTGGGGCTTCCTTC

abundance: .
j_gene: TRBJ1-2
v_gene: TRBV19
d_gene: .
CDR3aa: CASSIGGDYYGYTF
CDR3nt: TGTGCCAGTAGTATAGGGGGTGACTACTATGGCTACACCTTC

abundance: .
j_gene: TRBJ1-2
v_gene: TRBV14
d_gene: .
CDR3aa: CASSLRVADGYTF
CDR3nt: TGTGCCAGCAGCCTCAGGGTAGCCGATGGCTACACCTTC

abundance: few
j_gene: TRBJ1-1
v_gene: TRBV3-1
d_gene: .
CDR3aa: CASSQDLARGTEAFF
CDR3nt: TGTGCCAGCAGCCAAGATCTAGCGCGGGGGACTGAAGCTTTCTTT

abundance: few
j_gene: TRBJ1-1
v_gene: TRBV7-3
d_gene: .
CDR3aa: CASSEGGTNTEAFF
CDR3nt: TGTGCCAGCAGCGAGGGTGGCACGAACACTGAAGCTTTCTTT

abundance: few
j_gene: TRBJ1-5
v_gene: TRBV6-2/TRBV6-3
d_gene: .
CDR3aa: CAARQDSNQPQHF
CDR3nt: TGTGCCGCGAGACAGGATAGCAATCAGCCCCAGCATTTT

abundance: .
j_gene: TRBJ1-4
v_gene: TRBV7-8
d_gene: TRBD1
CDR3aa: CASSWTGQANEKLFF
CDR3nt: TGTGCCAGCAGCTGGACAGGGCAGGCTAATGAAAAACTGTTTTTT

abundance: few
j_gene: TRBJ2-2
v_gene: TRBV6-5
d_gene: TRBD1
CDR3aa: CASSYQTGGTGELFF
CDR3nt: TGTGCCAGCAGTTACCAGACAGGGGGCACCGGGGAGCTGTTTTTT

abundance: .
j_gene: TRBJ2-7
v_gene: TRBV20-1
d_gene: .
CDR3aa: CRVGRTYEQYF
CDR3nt: TGCAGAGTTGGGCGGACCTACGAGCAGTACTTC

abundance: few
j_gene: TRBJ2-3
v_gene: TRBV24-1
d_gene: .
CDR3aa: CATSDPRRADTQYF
CDR3nt: TGTGCCACCAGTGACCCCCGGCGGGCAGATACGCAGTATTTT

abundance: .
j_gene: TRBJ1-1
v_gene: TRBV18
d_gene: .
CDR3aa: CASSPSKTTEAFF
CDR3nt: TGTGCCAGCTCACCATCCAAAACCACTGAAGCTTTCTTT

abundance: once
j_gene: TRBJ2-3
v_gene: TRBV5-4
d_gene: .
CDR3aa: CASSLRGTPSQYF
CDR3nt: TGTGCCAGCAGTTTACGGGGCACCCCCTCGCAGTATTTT

abundance: many
j_gene: TRBJ1-2
v_gene: TRBV5-1
d_gene: .
CDR3aa: CASRRGESNLNYGYTF
CDR3nt: TGCGCCAGCAGACGGGGGGAGAGCAATCTTAACTATGGCTACACCTTC

abundance: many
j_gene: TRBJ1-2
v_gene: TRBV6-5
d_gene: .
CDR3aa: CASRNPGENGYTF
CDR3nt: TGTGCCAGCAGGAATCCAGGGGAGAATGGCTACACCTTC

abundance: .
j_gene: TRBJ1-1
v_gene: TRBV6-2/TRBV6-3
d_gene: .
CDR3aa: CASSTNLPNTEAFF
CDR3nt: TGTGCCAGCAGCACGAACTTACCGAACACTGAAGCTTTCTTT

abundance: .
j_gene: TRBJ2-3
v_gene: TRBV7-3
d_gene: TRBD1
CDR3aa: CASSLTRDRDSTDTQYF
CDR3nt: TGTGCCAGCAGCTTAACGAGGGACAGGGATAGCACAGATACGCAGTATTTT

abundance: .
j_gene: TRBJ1-5
v_gene: TRBV27
d_gene: TRBD1
CDR3aa: CASSASGGGNQPQHF
CDR3nt: TGTGCCAGCAGTGCCTCAGGGGGTGGCAATCAGCCCCAGCATTTT

abundance: .
j_gene: TRBJ2-1
v_gene: TRBV5-4
d_gene: .
CDR3aa: CASSLEVGSSYNEQFF
CDR3nt: TGTGCCAGCAGCTTGGAGGTGGGTAGCTCCTACAATGAGCAGTTCTTC

abundance: few
j_gene: TRBJ2-7
v_gene: TRBV6-2/TRBV6-3
d_gene: TRBD2
CDR3aa: CASSNWGLVTYEQYF
CDR3nt: TGTGCCAGCAGTAACTGGGGACTAGTTACCTACGAGCAGTACTTC

abundance: .
j_gene: TRBJ2-3
v_gene: TRBV7-9
d_gene: TRBD1
CDR3aa: CASSLGQEWQYF
CDR3nt: TGTGCCAGCAGCTTGGGACAGGAGTGGCAGTATTTT

abundance: few
j_gene: TRBJ2-1
v_gene: TRBV12-5
d_gene: .
CDR3aa: CASGLVSPTPRLFF
CDR3nt: TGTGCTAGTGGTTTGGTATCCCCGACTCCTCGGCTGTTCTTC

abundance: .
j_gene: TRBJ2-7
v_gene: TRBV5-1
d_gene: TRBD2
CDR3aa: CASSLAGGNHEQYF
CDR3nt: TGCGCCAGCAGCTTGGCCGGGGGGAACCACGAGCAGTACTTC

abundance: .
j_gene: TRBJ1-1
v_gene: TRBV6-1
d_gene: .
CDR3aa: CASSETGKNTEAFF
CDR3nt: TGTGCCAGCAGTGAAACAGGGAAGAACACTGAAGCTTTCTTT

abundance: .
j_gene: TRBJ1-2
v_gene: TRBV5-6
d_gene: .
CDR3aa: CASSLDDARYNGYTF
CDR3nt: TGTGCCAGCAGCTTGGATGACGCCCGTTACAATGGCTACACCTTC

abundance: many
j_gene: TRBJ2-2
v_gene: TRBV20-1
d_gene: .
CDR3aa: CSARDSGRDTGELFF
CDR3nt: TGCAGTGCTAGAGATTCCGGGAGAGACACCGGGGAGCTGTTTTTT

abundance: .
j_gene: TRBJ2-7
v_gene: TRBV12-3/TRBV12-4
d_gene: .
CDR3aa: CASTLAGGEQYF
CDR3nt: TGTGCCAGCACCTTGGCGGGTGGGGAGCAGTACTTC

abundance: few
j_gene: TRBJ1-2
v_gene: TRBV19
d_gene: .
CDR3aa: CASSMGTLYGYTF
CDR3nt: TGTGCCAGTAGTATGGGCACTCTCTATGGCTACACCTTC

abundance: few
j_gene: TRBJ1-5
v_gene: TRBV29-1
d_gene: .
CDR3aa: CSARGPGDQPQHF
CDR3nt: TGCAGCGCTAGGGGCCCGGGCGATCAGCCCCAGCATTTT

abundance: .
j_gene: TRBJ1-1
v_gene: TRBV5-5
d_gene: .
CDR3aa: CASSLSRGNTEAFF
CDR3nt: TGTGCCAGCAGCTTAAGCAGGGGGAACACTGAAGCTTTCTTT

abundance: .
j_gene: TRBJ1-1
v_gene: TRBV20-1
d_gene: .
CDR3aa: CSAVIHSQNTEAFF
CDR3nt: TGCAGTGCGGTAATTCACTCCCAGAACACTGAAGCTTTCTTT

abundance: few
j_gene: TRBJ2-1
v_gene: TRBV20-1
d_gene: .
CDR3aa: CSARRELSYNEQFF
CDR3nt: TGCAGTGCTAGACGGGAGTTGTCCTACAATGAGCAGTTCTTC

abundance: few
j_gene: TRBJ2-3
v_gene: TRBV11-2
d_gene: .
CDR3aa: CASSLGYSGDTQYF
CDR3nt: TGTGCCAGCAGCTTAGGCTATAGCGGAGATACGCAGTATTTT

abundance: few
j_gene: TRBJ2-3
v_gene: TRBV3-1
d_gene: .
CDR3aa: CASSQDGSYTDTQYF
CDR3nt: TGTGCCAGCAGCCAAGATGGCTCGTACACAGATACGCAGTATTTT

abundance: .
j_gene: TRBJ1-1
v_gene: TRBV9
d_gene: .
CDR3aa: CASSVAGRGTDTEAFF
CDR3nt: TGTGCCAGCAGCGTAGCAGGGAGGGGAACGGACACTGAAGCTTTCTTT

abundance: .
j_gene: TRBJ2-2
v_gene: TRBV7-9
d_gene: .
CDR3aa: CASRSRDPGVTGELFF
CDR3nt: TGTGCCAGCAGGTCACGGGACCCCGGGGTCACCGGGGAGCTGTTTTTT

abundance: few
j_gene: TRBJ2-5
v_gene: TRBV24-1
d_gene: TRBD1
CDR3aa: CATSDLKGTVQETQYF
CDR3nt: TGTGCCACCAGTGATTTGAAGGGGACAGTTCAAGAGACCCAGTACTTC

abundance: .
j_gene: TRBJ2-1
v_gene: TRBV19
d_gene: TRBD2
CDR3aa: CASSISSSGYSGSYNEQFF
CDR3nt: TGTGCCAGTAGTATATCCTCTAGCGGGTACTCGGGCTCCTACAATGAGCAGTTCTTC

abundance: .
j_gene: TRBJ1-6
v_gene: TRBV5-1
d_gene: .
CDR3aa: CASSQGLRDSPLHF
CDR3nt: TGCGCCAGCAGCCAGGGCCTCCGGGACTCACCCCTCCACTTT